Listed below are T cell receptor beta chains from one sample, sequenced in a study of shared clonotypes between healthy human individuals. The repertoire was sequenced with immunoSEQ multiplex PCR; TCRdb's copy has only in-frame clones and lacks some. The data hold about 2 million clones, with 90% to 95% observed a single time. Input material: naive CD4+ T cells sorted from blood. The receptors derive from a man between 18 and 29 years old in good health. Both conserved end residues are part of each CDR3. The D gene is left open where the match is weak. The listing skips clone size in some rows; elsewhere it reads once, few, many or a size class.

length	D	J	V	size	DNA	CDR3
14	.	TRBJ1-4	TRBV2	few	TGTGCCAGCAGTGAAAGCGGGTTTAATGAAAAACTGTTTTTT	CASSESGFNEKLFF
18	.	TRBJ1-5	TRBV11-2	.	TGTGCCAGCAGCCCAATATCCGGAACAGGGTTCAGCAATCAGCCCCAGCATTTT	CASSPISGTGFSNQPQHF
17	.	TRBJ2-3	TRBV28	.	TGTGCCAGCAGAAACATTCTCGGGGGCAAAAGGGCAGATACGCAGTATTTT	CASRNILGGKRADTQYF
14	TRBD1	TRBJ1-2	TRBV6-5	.	TGTGCCAGCAGCCGATTGACAGGGGGCGATGGCTACACCTTC	CASSRLTGGDGYTF
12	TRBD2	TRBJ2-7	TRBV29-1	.	TGCAGCGTGGGGACTAGCGTGTACGAGCAGTACTTC	CSVGTSVYEQYF
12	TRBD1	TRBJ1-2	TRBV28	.	TGTGCCAGCAGGACAGGGCTGAGTGGCTACACCTTC	CASRTGLSGYTF
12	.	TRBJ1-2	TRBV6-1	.	TGTGCCAGCAGTGGATCCGGGACGGGCTACACCTTC	CASSGSGTGYTF
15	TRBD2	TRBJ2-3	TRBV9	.	TGTGCCAGCAGCGTAGGAAATAGCGGGAGAGATACGCAGTATTTT	CASSVGNSGRDTQYF
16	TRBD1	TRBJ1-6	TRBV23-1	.	TGCGCCAGCAGTCAATCCCCGACAGGGGTGAATTCACCCCTCCACTTT	CASSQSPTGVNSPLHF
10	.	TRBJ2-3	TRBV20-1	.	TGCAGTGCTAGCTTTAATACGCAGTATTTT	CSASFNTQYF
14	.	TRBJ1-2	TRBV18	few	TGTGCCAGCTCCAACAGGTTAGCTAACTATGGCTACACCTTC	CASSNRLANYGYTF
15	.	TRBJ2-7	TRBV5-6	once	TGTGCCAGCAGCCCGGTATCGTCGAGCTCCTACGAGCAGTACTTC	CASSPVSSSSYEQYF
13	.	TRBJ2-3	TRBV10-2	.	TGCGCCGACGCCGAGGGCCACACAGATACGCAGTATTTT	CADAEGHTDTQYF
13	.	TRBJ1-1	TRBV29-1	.	TGCAGCGTTGTACAGGGCCGAAACACTGAAGCTTTCTTT	CSVVQGRNTEAFF
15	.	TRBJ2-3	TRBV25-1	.	TGTGCCAGCAGTGAATCGGGTCTAGCCGCAGATACGCAGTATTTT	CASSESGLAADTQYF
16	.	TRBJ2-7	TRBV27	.	TGTGCCAGCAGTCTGAAGATTCCGGGGGACTCCTACGAGCAGTACTTC	CASSLKIPGDSYEQYF
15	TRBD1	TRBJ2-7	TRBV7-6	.	TGTGCCAGCAGAGCCGGGACAGGTGGCTCCTACGAGCAGTACTTC	CASRAGTGGSYEQYF
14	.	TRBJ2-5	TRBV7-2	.	TGTGCCAGCAGCTTGGTGCGGTGGGAAGAGACCCAGTACTTC	CASSLVRWEETQYF
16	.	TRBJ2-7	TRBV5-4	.	TGTGCCAGCAGCTTAGGAGGGGGGACAAATCCCCACGAGCAGTACTTC	CASSLGGGTNPHEQYF
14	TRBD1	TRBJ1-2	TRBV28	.	TGTGCCAGCAGGGGGGGACAGGGCAACTATGGCTACACCTTC	CASRGGQGNYGYTF
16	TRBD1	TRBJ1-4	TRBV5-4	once	TGTGCCACCAGAAAATGGACAGGGACTGAAGGCGAAAAACTGTTTTTT	CATRKWTGTEGEKLFF
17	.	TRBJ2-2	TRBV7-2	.	TGTGCCAGCAGCTCGGGACTTCCGACAGGGAACACCGGGGAGCTGTTTTTT	CASSSGLPTGNTGELFF
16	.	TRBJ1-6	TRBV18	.	TGTGCCAGCCGGCCCGGGGAGAGCTCCTATAATTCACCCCTCCACTTT	CASRPGESSYNSPLHF
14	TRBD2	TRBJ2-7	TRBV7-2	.	TGTGCCAGCAGCTTTGGACTAGCGGGAGGCGAGCAGTACTTC	CASSFGLAGGEQYF
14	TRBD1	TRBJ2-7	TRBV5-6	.	TGTGCCAGCAGCGAGGGACAGAGACAGAGCGAGCAGTACTTC	CASSEGQRQSEQYF
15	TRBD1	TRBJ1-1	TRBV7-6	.	TGTGCCAGCAGCTTAGGGACAGGGGGCGCCCTGGGGGCTTTCTTT	CASSLGTGGALGAFF
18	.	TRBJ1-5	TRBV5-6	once	TGTGCCAGCAGCTTAGGTGTACTGGTAGGAAATAGCAATCAGCCCCAGCATTTT	CASSLGVLVGNSNQPQHF
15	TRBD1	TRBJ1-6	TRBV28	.	TGTGCCAGCACCTTTTGGGACAGGGGATCATCACCCCTCCACTTT	CASTFWDRGSSPLHF
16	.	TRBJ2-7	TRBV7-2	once	TGTGCCAGCAGCTTGTCAGGCTTTCCGAGCTCCTACGAGCAGTACTTC	CASSLSGFPSSYEQYF
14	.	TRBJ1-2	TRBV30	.	TGTGCCTGGACGCCTTTACCCACCCTCTATGGCTACACCTTC	CAWTPLPTLYGYTF
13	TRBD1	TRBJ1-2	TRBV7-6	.	TGTGCCAGCAGCGGGGACAGTCTACGTGGCTACACCTTC	CASSGDSLRGYTF
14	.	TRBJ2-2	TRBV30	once	TGTGCCTGGAGGAAAGGTCTAAGGTCGGGGGAGCTGTTTTTT	CAWRKGLRSGELFF
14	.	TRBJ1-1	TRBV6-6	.	TGTGCCAGCAGTTATGTGTCAGGGAACACTGAAGCTTTCTTT	CASSYVSGNTEAFF
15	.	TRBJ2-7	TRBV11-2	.	TGTGCCAGCAGCTTAGGGACGGGGAGCTCCTACGAGCAGTACTTC	CASSLGTGSSYEQYF
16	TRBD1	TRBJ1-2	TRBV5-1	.	TGCGCCAGCAGCCCGGAGGGGACAGGAGAAGCCTATGGCTACACCTTC	CASSPEGTGEAYGYTF
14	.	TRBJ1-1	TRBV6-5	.	TGTGCCAGCAAGAGAGGGGATATGAACACTGAAGCTTTCTTT	CASKRGDMNTEAFF
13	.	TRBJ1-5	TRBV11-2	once	TGTGCCAGCAGCTTCTCTGAGTCGCAGCCCCAGCATTTT	CASSFSESQPQHF
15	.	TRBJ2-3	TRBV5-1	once	TGCGCCAGCAGCTTGGGGCAGGTTAGCCCAGATACGCAGTATTTT	CASSLGQVSPDTQYF
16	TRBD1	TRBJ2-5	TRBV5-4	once	TGTGCCAGCAGGCCGATGGACAGGGGGCCCCAAGAGACCCAGTACTTC	CASRPMDRGPQETQYF
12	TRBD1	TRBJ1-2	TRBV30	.	TGTGCCTGGACAGGGGGCTGGTATGGCTACACCTTC	CAWTGGWYGYTF
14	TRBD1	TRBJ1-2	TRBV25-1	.	TGTGCCAGCAGTGGGGGACAGGGAGCCCATGGCTACACCTTC	CASSGGQGAHGYTF
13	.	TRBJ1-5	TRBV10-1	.	TGCGCCAGCAGTGAGGGGAGCAATCAGCCCCAGCATTTT	CASSEGSNQPQHF
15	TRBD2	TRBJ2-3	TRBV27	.	TGTGCCAGCAATACCGGGGGGGCGCGCACAGATACGCAGTATTTT	CASNTGGARTDTQYF
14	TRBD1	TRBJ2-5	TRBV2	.	TGTGCCAGCAGTGGGACAGGGTACCAAGAGACCCAGTACTTC	CASSGTGYQETQYF
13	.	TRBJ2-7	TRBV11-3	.	TGTGCCAGCAGCTTAGCCCGGGACGGAGTACAGTACTTC	CASSLARDGVQYF
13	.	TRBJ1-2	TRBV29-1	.	TGCAGCGTTGAATACGGGCTTGGGAATGGCTACACCTTC	CSVEYGLGNGYTF
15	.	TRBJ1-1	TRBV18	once	TGTGCCAGCTCACCTTCATTAACAGGGAACACTGAAGCTTTCTTT	CASSPSLTGNTEAFF
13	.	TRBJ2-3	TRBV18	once	TGTGCCAGCTCACCACCAGGCACAGATACGCAGTATTTT	CASSPPGTDTQYF
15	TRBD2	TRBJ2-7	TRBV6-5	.	TGTGCCAGCAGTTACTCGGGGGGGATGGCCTACGAGCAGTACTTC	CASSYSGGMAYEQYF
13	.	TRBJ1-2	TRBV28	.	TGTGCCAGCAGTCTCTCAGCTAACTATGGCTACACCTTC	CASSLSANYGYTF